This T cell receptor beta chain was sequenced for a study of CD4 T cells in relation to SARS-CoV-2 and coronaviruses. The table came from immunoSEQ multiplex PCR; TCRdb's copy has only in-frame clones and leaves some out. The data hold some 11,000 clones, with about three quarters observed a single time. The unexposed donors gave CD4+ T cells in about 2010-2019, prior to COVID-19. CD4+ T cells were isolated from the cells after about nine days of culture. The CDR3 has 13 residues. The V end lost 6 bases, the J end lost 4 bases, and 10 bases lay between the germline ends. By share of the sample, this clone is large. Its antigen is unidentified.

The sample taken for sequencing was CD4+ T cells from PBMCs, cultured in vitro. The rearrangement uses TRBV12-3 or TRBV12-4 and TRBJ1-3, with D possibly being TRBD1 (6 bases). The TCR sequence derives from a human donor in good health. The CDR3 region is CASSPGTGNTIYF. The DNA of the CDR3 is TGTGCCAGCAGCCCCGGGACAGGAAACACCATATATTTT.